The present TCR beta chain was sequenced within a study of vaccination and CD4 T cells after COVID-19. By sample fraction, this clonotype is medium-sized (0.01 to 0.1%). Its antigen is unknown. The Oncomine TCR Beta short-read assay was what sequenced the DNA obtained from cultured CD4+ T cells. TCRdb re-analysed the PCR reads in MiXCR, keeping a single row per CDR3 protein. Altogether several thousand distinct CDR3 sequences are present, over 25% being singletons, with the ten largest covering more than 9%. This sample's treatment: roughly 11-day PBMC culture with coronavirus spike peptide pools or control peptides (ViraFEST assay). CDR1 and CDR2 from the germline V gene are SGHVS and FQNEAQ. There are 14 residues in the CDR3. V lost 7 bases to trimming and J lost 2 bases, with 14 bases between them.

The gene calls are TRBV7-8 and TRBJ1-2; D is unresolved. This specimen was CD4+ T cells from blood, cultured in vitro, taken after SARS-CoV-2 vaccination. The receptor was derived from a human donor who had recovered from COVID-19. The CDR3 sequence: CASTPNRENYGYTF. The CDR3 DNA reads as TGTGCCAGCACCCCGAATCGAGAAAACTATGGCTACACCTTC.